The 28 T cell receptor beta chains presented below share a single source sample, sequenced in a study of vaccination effects on CD4 cells after COVID-19. Their antigen targets remain unknown. The table came from immunoSEQ multiplex PCR; TCRdb's copy has only in-frame clones and leaves some out. This table holds about 41,000 clones, under 75% found once. Sequencing followed a ViraFEST assay step that expanded antigen-specific CD4+ T cells with viral peptide pools. Upon completion of around ten days in culture, CD4+ T cells were isolated. People in the vaccine group had not been infected with SARS-CoV-2 before, and their nucleocapsid antibodies were negative. This specimen consisted of CD4+ T cells from PBMCs cultured with HCoV-OC43 spike peptides, obtained before COVID-19 vaccination. Subset in this sample: HCoV-OC43 spike overlapping peptide pool stimulation. Receptors originate from a human donor who received a COVID-19 vaccine.

The J gene is TRBJ2-2, the V gene TRBV30; D is possibly TRBD1 or TRBD2 (5 bases each). This CDR3 contains 15 residues. Germline values: CDR1 GTSNPN, CDR2 SVGIG (reference sequence). V was trimmed by 0 bases and J by 3 bases, leaving 11 bases between them. CDR3 protein: CAWSVRGFYTGELFF. In DNA form, the CDR3 reads TGTGCCTGGAGTGTACGGGGCTTTTACACCGGGGAGCTGTTTTTT.

V is TRBV7-2 and J is TRBJ1-2, with 7 bases that match TRBD1. This CDR3 comprises 13 residues. CDR1 and CDR2 from the germline V gene are SGHTA and FQGNSA. The V and J ends lost 4 bases and 4 bases, in that order; junction bases with no gene match: 3. CDR3 region: CASSSGQVYGYTF. In DNA, the CDR3 is TGTGCCAGCAGCTCCGGACAGGTCTATGGCTACACCTTC. The whole variable domain, filled in from reference TRBV7-2 and TRBJ1-2, reads GAGVSQSPSNKVTEKGKDVELRCDPISGHTALYWYRQSLGQGLEFLIYFQGNSAPDKSGLPSDRFSAERTGGSVSTLTIQRTQQEDSAVYLCASSSGQVYGYTFGSGTRLTVV.

The CDR3 DNA reads TGTGCCAGCAGTTTACGGGGCGATTTGTGGGGCTACACCTTC. Its protein product is CASSLRGDLWGYTF. This rearrangement joins TRBV28 to TRBJ1-2, with TRBD1 as a possible D gene (5 bases). The length of the CDR3 is 14 residues. Trimming pared 2 bases from V and 8 bases from J, leaving 15 bases between. The germline CDR1 and CDR2 sequences are MDHEN and SYDVKM.

The chain is built from TRBV5-5 and TRBJ1-1; perhaps TRBD1 as D (5 bases). CDR1 SGHKS and CDR2 YYEKEE come from the germline V gene (reference sequence). The CDR3 sequence is 17 residues long. Trimming took 4 bases from V and 4 from J, leaving 23 bases between them. As DNA, the CDR3 is TGTGCCAGCAGCCAGACCGGCCTTGGGGGGTCGGCCACTGAAGCTTTCTTT. The encoded protein is CASSQTGLGGSATEAFF.

This chain connects TRBV19 to TRBJ1-5, with a possible D match to TRBD1 (5 bases). Germline-derived CDR1 and CDR2 are LNHDA and SQIVND (reference sequence). The V and J ends lost 3 bases and 3 bases respectively, with 12 bases between them. CDR3 length: 15 residues. CDR3 in DNA: TGTGCCAGTAGTATTGGGTGGGGCCCCAATCAGCCCCAGCATTTT. Translating it yields CASSIGWGPNQPQHF. Drawing the rest from reference TRBV19 and TRBJ1-5, the complete variable domain is DGGITQSPKYLFRKEGQNVTLSCEQNLNHDAMYWYRQDPGQGLRLIYYSQIVNDFQKGDIAEGYSVSREKKESFPLTVTSAQKNPTAFYLCASSIGWGPNQPQHFGDGTRLSIL.

The CDR3 is CASRPPRLATYEQYF. CDR3 nucleotides: TGTGCCAGCCGACCCCCGAGGCTAGCAACCTACGAGCAGTACTTC. The V call is TRBV6-5, the J call TRBJ2-7, with D tentatively TRBD2 (5 bases). The CDR3 loop spans 15 amino acids. With 8 bases removed from V and 2 bases from J, the gap between germline ends came to 19 bases. Germline loops: CDR1 MNHEY, CDR2 SVGAGI.

The chain couples TRBV10-3 to TRBJ2-7; the D gene is possibly TRBD1 (5 bases). The CDR3 sequence is 14 residues long. CDR1 and CDR2 from the germline V gene are ENHRY and SYGVKD. With 2 bases removed from V and 5 bases from J, the gap between germline ends came to 13 bases. The CDR3 spells CAISELQGPHEQYF. The DNA for the CDR3 is TGTGCCATCAGTGAGCTTCAGGGCCCCCACGAGCAGTACTTC.

In this sample, this clone turned up once. The CDR3 DNA follows: TGTGCCAGCAGTTTAAGGATCTCTGGGGCCAACGTCCTGACTTTC. It is translated as CASSLRISGANVLTF. V is TRBV27 and J is TRBJ2-6; D is unresolved. The CDR3 loop spans 15 amino acids. The germline V and J ends were trimmed by 2 bases and 0 bases, with 5 bases remaining between them. From germline, CDR1 is MNHEY and CDR2 SMNVEV (reference sequence).

This sequence joins TRBV19 and TRBJ1-5; D is unclear. CDR1 is LNHDA, CDR2 SQIVND, per germline (reference sequence). CDR3 length: 16 amino acids. V lost 5 bases and J 2 bases, leaving 16 bases between the germline ends. CDR3 in DNA: TGTGCCAGTAGTCCTCGCTCATTTGGTCGCAATCAGCCCCAGCATTTT. Translating gives CASSPRSFGRNQPQHF.

V and J are TRBV7-9 and TRBJ1-2, with D possibly being TRBD1 (5 bases). V was trimmed by 2 bases and J by 5 bases, leaving 12 bases between them. The CDR3 extends over 14 amino acids. The germline V gene has CDR1 SEHNR and CDR2 FQNEAQ (reference sequence). The chain's CDR3 is CASSLRAGTYGYTF. The CDR3 DNA reads as TGTGCCAGCAGCTTACGGGCAGGGACTTATGGCTACACCTTC.

This rearrangement joins TRBV29-1 to TRBJ2-1; 11 nucleotides match TRBD2. The CDR3 extends over 15 amino acids. With V trimmed by 2 bases and J by 10 bases, 10 bases remained unmatched. Germline CDR1 and CDR2: SQVTM and ANQGSEA. The CDR3 coding sequence is TGCAGCGTTGAAAAACTTCTTAGCGGGGGGGGCGAGCAGTTCTTC. Protein product: CSVEKLLSGGGEQFF.

This clone came up a few times. This chain connects TRBV7-9 to TRBJ1-2, with D maybe TRBD1 (5 bases). From germline, CDR1 is SEHNR and CDR2 FQNEAQ (reference sequence). V lost 6 bases to trimming and J lost 0 bases, with 23 bases between them. The CDR3 totals 18 residues. CDR3 DNA: TGTGCCAGCAGGACAGACCGGGGCCTTCCTTCCTCTAACTATGGCTACACCTTC. Its protein product is CASRTDRGLPSSNYGYTF.

This chain uses TRBV5-1 with TRBJ2-3; 7 bases agree with TRBD2. This CDR3 has 13 residues. Germline V CDR1 and CDR2: SGHRS, YFSETQ. V was pared by 2 bases and J by 4 bases, with 1 base of the junction left unmatched. This chain's CDR3 is CASSLGRADTQYF. For the CDR3, the DNA is TGCGCCAGCAGCTTAGGGAGGGCAGATACGCAGTATTTT.

The V gene is TRBV3-1 (or the pseudogene TRBV3-2), the J gene TRBJ1-1, with D tentatively TRBD1 (5 bases). CDR3 length: 13 residues. The V gene lost 4 bases and the J gene lost 4 bases, with 10 bases spanning the gap. CDR1 and CDR2 from the germline V gene are LGHDT and YNNKEL (reference sequence). CDR3 in amino acids: CASSPGGGTEAFF. The CDR3 DNA reads TGTGCCAGCAGCCCCGGGGGGGGCACTGAAGCTTTCTTT.

This clone was seen a few times. The chain links TRBV30 to TRBJ1-2, with no clear D. Germline CDR1 is GTSNPN and CDR2 is SVGIG (reference sequence). V lost 7 bases, J lost 8 bases, and 5 bases lay in between. The CDR3 contains 8 residues. The CDR3 loop is CALDGYTF. In DNA form, the CDR3 reads TGTGCCTTAGACGGCTACACCTTC.

This chain connects TRBV5-4 to TRBJ2-1; 10 nucleotides align to TRBD2. Germline V lookup: CDR1 SGHNT, CDR2 YYREEE (reference sequence). The CDR3 sequence is 15 residues long. The ends lost 4 bases at V and 5 bases at J; junction bases unmatched: 6. The CDR3 loop reads CASSHIAGGHNEQFF. The CDR3 DNA reads as TGTGCCAGCAGCCATATAGCGGGAGGTCACAATGAGCAGTTCTTC.

The chain combines TRBV7-8 with TRBJ2-3; 14 nucleotides match TRBD2. Germline V gene data show CDR1 as SGHVS and CDR2 as FQNEAQ. This CDR3 has 19 residues. J lost 1 base, V lost 2 bases, and 8 bases had no gene match. The CDR3 protein is CASSLLGTSGGRRTDTQYF. The CDR3 nucleotides are TGTGCCAGCAGCTTATTGGGGACTAGCGGGGGCCGCCGCACAGATACGCAGTATTTT.

This chain links TRBV9 with TRBJ2-3, with D possibly matching TRBD1 (6 bases). Deletions cut 0 bases from V and 3 bases from J, with 17 bases between. This CDR3 is built from 17 residues. CDR1 is SGDLS, CDR2 YYNGEE, per germline. CDR3 sequence reads: CASSVATGFRRTDTQYF. In DNA, the CDR3 is TGTGCCAGCAGCGTAGCTACAGGGTTCCGAAGAACAGATACGCAGTATTTT.

The chain employs TRBV2 and TRBJ2-3; D tentatively fits TRBD1 or TRBD2 (5 bases each). The V end lost 10 bases, the J end lost 0 bases, and 17 bases lay between the germline ends. The CDR3 is made up of 15 amino acids. CDR1 and CDR2 (germline): SNHLY, FYNNEI. In DNA, the CDR3 is TGTGCCACCCAGGGAGAACAGCTCAGCACAGATACGCAGTATTTT. The encoded protein is CATQGEQLSTDTQYF.

This sequence joins TRBV2 and TRBJ2-6, with a weak D call TRBD1 (6 bases). CDR1 and CDR2 (germline): SNHLY, FYNNEI. V lost 9 bases to trimming and J lost 4 bases, with 19 bases between them. The length of the CDR3 is 16 residues. CDR3 protein: CASQGFGPGGANVLTF. The DNA for the CDR3 is TGTGCCAGTCAGGGGTTCGGTCCTGGCGGGGCCAACGTCCTGACTTTC.

V usage is TRBV3-1 (or the pseudogene TRBV3-2) and J usage is TRBJ1-5; D not certain. The CDR3 has 16 residues. Germline-derived CDR1 and CDR2 are LGHDT and YNNKEL (reference sequence). Trimming took 1 base from V and 7 from J, leaving 17 bases between them. CDR3 nucleotides: TGTGCCAGCAGCCAAGGGATTATTGGTGCGGGGCAGCCCCAGCATTTT. This sequence encodes CASSQGIIGAGQPQHF.

This chain connects TRBV7-2 to TRBJ2-2; TRBD1 matches 7 bases. The germline V gene encodes CDR1 SGHTA and CDR2 FQGNSA. The length of the CDR3 is 16 residues. V was clipped by 3 bases and J by 1 base; unmatched bases: 5. CDR3 bases: TGTGCCAGCAGCTTTTTGAGGACAGGGAACACCGGGGAGCTGTTTTTT. Protein product: CASSFLRTGNTGELFF.

The V gene is TRBV6-4, the J gene TRBJ2-5, with TRBD2 matching 7 bases. Looked up from germline, CDR1 is MRHNA and CDR2 is SNTAGT. The CDR3 totals 17 residues. J was trimmed by 1 base and V by 0 bases; bases with no gene match: 8. The CDR3 reads CASSDSGLAGFQETQYF. The DNA of the CDR3 is TGTGCCAGCAGTGACTCAGGGTTAGCGGGTTTCCAAGAGACCCAGTACTTC.

The chain employs TRBV28 and TRBJ1-2; 7 bases fit TRBD1. Germline loops: CDR1 MDHEN, CDR2 SYDVKM. The V segment lost 7 bases and the J segment 3 bases; nucleotides outside the gene matches: 11. The CDR3 runs to 15 residues. The CDR3 DNA reads TGTGCCAGCACCTTACCTACAGGGGCCCACTATGGCTACACCTTC. This encodes CASTLPTGAHYGYTF.

The chain couples TRBV6-4 to TRBJ2-7; the D is unclear. The length of the CDR3 is 8 residues. CDR1 and CDR2 from the germline V gene are MRHNA and SNTAGT. Trimming shortened V by 8 bases and J by 4 bases, and 0 bases separated the two germline ends. DNA for the CDR3: TGTGCCAGCTACGAGCAGTACTTC. Amino acids: CASYEQYF.

The genes are TRBV7-9 and TRBJ2-1, with D possibly TRBD2 on 5 matching bases. V was shortened by 5 bases and J by 8 bases, with 19 bases between the two germline ends. Per germline, CDR1 SEHNR and CDR2 FQNEAQ (reference sequence). The CDR3 spans 15 residues. CDR3 sequence (DNA): TGTGCCAGCAGCCTCCCCTTGAGAGGGTCCGATGAGCAGTTCTTC. Translation gives CASSLPLRGSDEQFF.

This chain joins TRBV3-1 (or the pseudogene TRBV3-2) and TRBJ1-1; D unresolved. CDR1 LGHDT and CDR2 YNNKEL come from the germline V gene (reference sequence). Trimming stripped 1 base from V and 4 bases from J, with 7 bases between. The CDR3 runs to 13 residues. The CDR3 is CASSQGDPTEAFF. For the CDR3, the DNA is TGTGCCAGCAGCCAAGGAGACCCCACTGAAGCTTTCTTT.

The chain uses TRBV30 and TRBJ1-1; 8 bases agree with TRBD1. The CDR3 is 15 amino acids. CDR1 GTSNPN and CDR2 SVGIG come from the germline V gene (reference sequence). V trimming: 3 bases; J trimming: 5 bases; junction bases outside the gene matches: 11. CDR3 sequence reads: CAWRPTRTGRTEAFF. The CDR3 DNA reads as TGTGCCTGGAGACCCACCCGGACAGGGCGGACTGAAGCTTTCTTT. The full variable domain, rest sourced from reference TRBV30 and TRBJ1-1, is SQTIHQWPATLVQPVGSPLSLECTVEGTSNPNLYWYRQAAGRGLQLLFYSVGIGQISSEVPQNLSASRPQDRQFILSSKKLLLSDSGFYLCAWRPTRTGRTEAFFGQGTRLTVV.